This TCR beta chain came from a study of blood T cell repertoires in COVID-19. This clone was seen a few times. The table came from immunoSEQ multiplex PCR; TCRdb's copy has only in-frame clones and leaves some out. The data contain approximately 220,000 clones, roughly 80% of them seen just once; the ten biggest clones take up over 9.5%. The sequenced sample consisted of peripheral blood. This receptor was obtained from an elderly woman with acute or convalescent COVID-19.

The CDR3 nucleotides are TGCGCCAGCAGCTACCAACTAGCGGGAGCTCAAGAGACCCAGTACTTC. Amino acids: CASSYQLAGAQETQYF. The rearrangement uses TRBV5-1 and TRBJ2-5; 11 nucleotides align to TRBD2. Germline V CDR1 and CDR2: SGHRS, YFSETQ. The CDR3 has 16 residues. Trimming took 3 bases from V and 2 from J; bases not matched to a gene: 6.